The entry below gives a single T cell receptor (beta chain) sequence along with its context. Its antigen is as yet unknown. The data belong to a study of blood T cells in healthy people across ages. Findings and caveats of the study: Both naive CD4+ cell counts and diversity were greater in long-lived donors than in aged donors. Leaving the PBMCs unsorted stopped any conclusive comparison of naive versus antigen-experienced cells.

Germline CDR1 reads SNHLY; CDR2 reads FYNNEI. Germline trimming cut 7 bases from V and 7 bases from J; bases unmatched to any gene: 4. The length of the CDR3 is 13 residues. PBMCs were isolated at a quantity of at least 6 million per sample. A minimum of 6 micrograms of total RNA was extracted per sample. Sample-barcoded 5' priming and a J-beta primer mix drove a second PCR of roughly 6 to 12 cycles. TCRdb itself ran the 5' RACE reads through MiXCR, one entry per CDR3 protein. The sample carries approximately 810,000 distinct CDR3 sequences, more than 25% recorded once. The sequenced sample consisted of blood. The V call is TRBV2, the J call TRBJ2-2; 9 bases map to TRBD1. The TCR sequence derives from an elderly woman in good health. CDR3 bases: TGTGCCAGCAAGACAGGGGGGAGCGGGGAGCTGTTTTTT. Protein product: CASKTGGSGELFF.